A selection of T cell receptor beta chains follows, all from one sample in a study of T cell responses to AZD1222 COVID-19 vaccine. Profiled with immunoSEQ multiplex PCR; TCRdb holds only in-frame clones, not every one. The sample lists 150,000 or so clones; roughly 92% were seen once. Sequenced material: peripheral blood, taken on day 0 of AZD1222 vaccination. The receptors come from an adult in good health. CDR3s include the opening cysteine and the closing phenylalanine or tryptophan. The order of the fields is CDR3 protein, CDR3 DNA, clone size, V gene, D gene, J gene. The D gene is left open where the match is weak. Expanded clones are given a class, and other clones once, few, many or no size at all.

CASRPGQTYEQYF | TGTGCCAGCAGACCGGGACAGACTTACGAGCAGTACTTC | once | TRBV7-9 | TRBD1 | TRBJ2-7
CASSLEPGANTEAFF | TGTGCCAGCAGCTTAGAGCCGGGGGCGAACACTGAAGCTTTCTTT | - | TRBV11-2 | - | TRBJ1-1
CASSDRRDTYNEQFF | TGTGCCAGCAGCGACCGTCGGGACACCTACAATGAGCAGTTCTTC | - | TRBV11-2 | - | TRBJ2-1
CASSSGLAGGLGEQYF | TGTGCCAGCAGCTCCGGACTAGCGGGAGGCTTAGGGGAGCAGTACTTC | - | TRBV13 | TRBD2 | TRBJ2-7
CASSLGSGRGYEQYF | TGTGCCAGCAGCTTGGGAAGCGGGAGAGGGTACGAGCAGTACTTC | - | TRBV5-4 | TRBD2 | TRBJ2-7
CASSRGQRNVNTEAFF | TGTGCCAGCAGCCGCGGACAGCGGAACGTGAACACTGAAGCTTTCTTT | - | TRBV5-4 | - | TRBJ1-1
CASSTLVLHPGAQYF | TGTGCCAGCAGCACACTAGTTCTACATCCCGGGGCGCAGTATTTT | - | TRBV11-2 | - | TRBJ2-3
CASSPSPSGRTAEQYF | TGTGCCAGCAGCCCCTCTCCTAGCGGGAGGACGGCCGAGCAGTACTTC | - | TRBV11-2 | TRBD2 | TRBJ2-7
CASSLESGELFF | TGTGCCAGCAGCTTAGAGTCCGGGGAGCTGTTTTTT | - | TRBV11-2 | - | TRBJ2-2
CASSPNRDRVGEQYF | TGTGCCAGTAGTCCCAACCGGGACAGGGTGGGGGAGCAGTACTTC | - | TRBV19 | TRBD1 | TRBJ2-7
CASSKGQTYEQYF | TGCGCCAGCAGCAAAGGACAGACCTACGAGCAGTACTTC | - | TRBV5-1 | - | TRBJ2-7